One sample yielded the 22 T cell receptor beta chains listed below, sequenced in a study of blood T cells in healthy people across ages. Alongside a J-beta primer mix, a sample-barcoded 5' primer served in a second PCR lasting roughly 7 to 11 cycles. A single record per CDR3 protein comes from TCRdb applying MiXCR to the 5' RACE reads. The data contain about 730,000 distinct CDR3 sequences, 35% to 45% of them singletons. The sequencing input was blood. These receptors were taken from a woman aged 55-70 years in good health.

This clonotype was seen a few times. The chain uses TRBV10-3 and TRBJ1-5; TRBD1 agrees at 8 bases. The CDR3 has 14 residues. CDR1 and CDR2 (germline): ENHRY, SYGVKD. Losses at the gene ends were 5 bases for V and 7 bases for J; bases not matched to a gene: 7. DNA of the CDR3: TGTGCCATCAGTCAGGGAGGACAGGGCCAGCCCCAGCATTTT. It encodes CAISQGGQGQPQHF.

The chain employs TRBV12-3 or TRBV12-4 and TRBJ1-5, with D tentatively TRBD1 (5 bases). V lost 1 base and J lost 6, with 13 bases in between. CDR3 length equals 15 residues. CDR3 DNA sequence: TGTGCCAGCAGTTTAGGGCCAGGGACGGGTCAGCCCCAGCATTTT. Translation: CASSLGPGTGQPQHF.

The CDR3 sequence is CASSFSGGMNTEAFF. Written as DNA, the CDR3 is TGTGCCAGCAGCTTCTCGGGGGGGATGAACACTGAAGCTTTCTTT. The V and J genes are TRBV13 and TRBJ1-1; tentatively, D is TRBD1 (5 bases). The CDR3 spans 15 residues. Germline V gene sequence: CDR1 PRHDT, CDR2 FYEKMQ (reference sequence). V was clipped by 3 bases and J by 0 bases, with 11 bases between them.

In regard to this clonotype: This could be a read error, since a much larger clone is one nucleotide away. This chain links TRBV27 with TRBJ2-1, with a weak D call TRBD1 (5 bases). V was shortened by 7 bases and J by 2 bases, with 15 bases between the two germline ends. Germline V lookup: CDR1 MNHEY, CDR2 SMNVEV (reference sequence). The length of the CDR3 is 15 residues. This CDR3 is CASNAGDRAYNEQFF. DNA for the CDR3: TGTGCCAGCAATGCCGGAGACAGAGCCTACAATGAGCAGTTCTTC.

V and J are TRBV5-1 and TRBJ2-1; TRBD2 agrees at 10 bases. CDR3 size: 15 residues. Germline loops: CDR1 SGHRS, CDR2 YFSETQ. V dropped 7 bases and J dropped 7; count of bases not matched to a gene: 11. The CDR3 spells CASFAGTSEGNEQFF. The CDR3 DNA reads TGCGCCAGCTTTGCCGGGACTAGCGAGGGGAATGAGCAGTTCTTC.

This clonotype has a handful of counts. The CDR3 DNA reads as TGCGCCAGCAGCGCCGATCTGGGGGGCACCGACAATGAGCAGTTCTTC. It specifies CASSADLGGTDNEQFF. The chain is built from TRBV5-1 and TRBJ2-1, with D possibly called TRBD1 or TRBD2 (6 bases each). The CDR3 runs to 16 residues. The germline CDR1 and CDR2 sequences are SGHRS and YFSETQ. V lost 4 bases to trimming and J lost 5 bases, with 19 bases between them.

This clonotype was counted a few times. The CDR3 loop is CAATAQGRYTF. CDR3 coding DNA: TGTGCCGCAACAGCCCAGGGCCGCTACACCTTC. The chain carries TRBV6-2 or TRBV6-3 and TRBJ1-2; a possible D gene is TRBD1 (5 bases). V was clipped by 11 bases and J by 9 bases, with 16 bases between them. Germline assignment: CDR1 MNHEY and CDR2 SVGEGT. CDR3 length equals 11 residues.

This clonotype showed up many times. The CDR3 bases are TGTGCCATCGGACAGGGGGGCGGCAATCAGCCCCAGCATTTT. This translates into CAIGQGGGNQPQHF. J is TRBJ1-5 and V is TRBV10-3; 10 nucleotides align to TRBD1. The V gene's germline CDR1 is ENHRY and CDR2 SYGVKD. V was clipped by 8 bases and J by 2 bases; unmatched bases: 3. The CDR3 extends over 14 amino acids.

The chain has TRBV29-1 and TRBJ2-5; a weak D match, TRBD1 (6 bases). The CDR3 runs to 12 residues. Looked up from germline, CDR1 is SQVTM and CDR2 is ANQGSEA. V was trimmed by 6 bases and J by 4 bases, leaving 12 bases between them. The CDR3 nucleotides read TGCAGCGTGCGGACAGTGCGAGAGACCCAGTACTTC. It encodes CSVRTVRETQYF.

The table lists this clonotype with a few counts. The chain uses TRBV3-1 and TRBJ2-3, with TRBD2 identical over 13 bases. Germline-derived CDR1 and CDR2 are LGHDT and YNNKEL (reference sequence). CDR3 length equals 15 residues. V dropped 9 bases and J dropped 2; count of bases not matched to a gene: 5. This CDR3 reads CASLLAGGYTDTQYF. For the CDR3, the DNA is TGTGCCAGTTTACTAGCGGGAGGGTACACAGATACGCAGTATTTT.

This clonotype was counted once. One end of the junction is discordant with germline, which a read error may explain. This sequence joins TRBV7-8 and TRBJ1-5; D gene unclear. CDR3 size: 13 residues. Germline CDR1 SGHVS, CDR2 FQNEAQ. CDR3 in amino acids: CASTFRGNQLQHF. For the CDR3, the DNA is TGTGCCAGCACCTTCCGAGGGAATCAGCTCCAGCATTTT.

V is TRBV20-1 and J is TRBJ2-7; 8 nucleotides agree with TRBD1. From germline, CDR1 is DFQATT and CDR2 SNEGSKA (reference sequence). This CDR3 is 13 amino acids long. The trim removed 6 bases at V and 2 bases at J, leaving 6 bases unmatched. CDR3 sequence reads: CSAQDRATYEQYF. CDR3 sequence (DNA): TGCAGTGCCCAGGACAGGGCCACCTACGAGCAGTACTTC.

This clonotype has a single count. The chain couples TRBV7-9 to TRBJ2-1, with 9 bases lining up with TRBD2. CDR3 length equals 18 residues. Germline V gene sequence: CDR1 SEHNR, CDR2 FQNEAQ (reference sequence). Losses at the gene ends were 4 bases for V and 0 bases for J; bases not matched to a gene: 10. CDR3 region: CASSSRGSGGGSYNEQFF. CDR3 nucleotides: TGTGCCAGCAGCTCCCGGGGTAGCGGGGGTGGCTCCTACAATGAGCAGTTCTTC. The full variable domain, completed using reference TRBV7-9 and TRBJ2-1, is DTGVSQNPRHKITKRGQNVTFRCDPISEHNRLYWYRQTLGQGPEFLTYFQNEAQLEKSRLLSDRFSAERPKGSFSTLEIQRTEQGDSAMYLCASSSRGSGGGSYNEQFFGPGTRLTVL.

The chain links TRBV7-9 to TRBJ2-3, with a weak D call TRBD1 (6 bases). Germline V lookup: CDR1 SEHNR, CDR2 FQNEAQ (reference sequence). The V and J ends lost 2 bases and 4 bases respectively, with 16 bases between them. This CDR3 spans 16 amino acids. CDR3 residues: CASSLQPQGRADTQYF. DNA for the CDR3: TGTGCCAGCAGCTTACAGCCGCAGGGGCGGGCAGATACGCAGTATTTT.

The rearrangement links TRBV20-1 to TRBJ2-7; 7 nucleotides line up with TRBD1. There are 16 residues in the CDR3. Germline CDR1 DFQATT, CDR2 SNEGSKA (reference sequence). After removal of 1 base from V and 0 bases from J, the junction contained 9 bases not matched to a gene. The CDR3 coding sequence is TGCAGTGCTAGAGGGGTTGGGACAGAGAGCTCCTACGAGCAGTACTTC. This sequence encodes CSARGVGTESSYEQYF.

J is TRBJ2-1 and V is TRBV29-1, with 10 nucleotides matching TRBD1. The CDR3 has 17 amino acids. Germline V gene lookup returns CDR1 SQVTM and CDR2 ANQGSEA. V shed 3 bases, J shed 5 bases, and the junction held 13 bases outside the gene matches. DNA of the CDR3: TGCAGCGTTGATCTGGACAGGGGGAGGTTGGTGCACAATGAGCAGTTCTTC. Protein product: CSVDLDRGRLVHNEQFF.

This clonotype has a handful of counts. The chain carries TRBV7-2 and TRBJ2-7; 8 bases are a match to TRBD1. The junction had 8 bases not matched to a gene; V was cut back by 3 bases and J by 7 bases. The CDR3 runs to 14 residues. Germline CDR1 SGHTA, CDR2 FQGNSA. The CDR3 is CASSLGTGNGEQYF. The CDR3 DNA is TGTGCCAGCAGCTTGGGGACAGGAAATGGGGAGCAGTACTTC. Full variable domain (rest looked up from reference TRBV7-2 and TRBJ2-7): GAGVSQSPSNKVTEKGKDVELRCDPISGHTALYWYRQSLGQGLEFLIYFQGNSAPDKSGLPSDRFSAERTGGSVSTLTIQRTQQEDSAVYLCASSLGTGNGEQYFGPGTRLTVT.

V usage is TRBV2 and J usage is TRBJ2-7; TRBD2 aligns across 8 bases. CDR1 SNHLY and CDR2 FYNNEI come from the germline V gene. The trim removed 9 bases at V and 4 bases at J, leaving 14 bases unmatched. The CDR3 is made up of 15 amino acids. This chain's CDR3 is CASCGGGGPEYEQYF. The CDR3, as DNA: TGTGCCAGTTGTGGGGGCGGGGGGCCCGAATACGAGCAGTACTTC.

This chain connects TRBV7-9 to TRBJ1-2; 7 bases align to TRBD1. Germline trimming cut 5 bases from V and 4 bases from J; bases unmatched to any gene: 19. This CDR3 spans 18 amino acids. Germline V gene data show CDR1 as SEHNR and CDR2 as FQNEAQ (reference sequence). In DNA form, the CDR3 reads TGTGCCAGCAGCCCCTACGGGTTAGACAGGGACTTCATCTATGGCTACACCTTC. Amino acids: CASSPYGLDRDFIYGYTF.

This sequence joins TRBV20-1 and TRBJ2-2, with D possibly being TRBD2 (5 bases). Looked up from germline, CDR1 is DFQATT and CDR2 is SNEGSKA (reference sequence). Trimming removed 2 bases from V and 8 bases from J, with 9 bases in between. This CDR3 has 12 residues. CDR3 amino acids: CSARRRPGELFF. CDR3 nucleotide sequence: TGCAGTGCTAGAAGGAGGCCAGGGGAGCTGTTTTTT.

V and J are TRBV28 and TRBJ2-3; D call uncertain. Deletions cut 4 bases from V and 2 bases from J, with 16 bases between. The CDR3 spans 16 residues. CDR1 and CDR2 from the germline V gene are MDHEN and SYDVKM. CDR3 DNA sequence: TGTGCCAGCAGTTCGGCCGCTCGGGCTGTCACAGATACGCAGTATTTT. Translated, it gives CASSSAARAVTDTQYF.

This clonotype was detected only a few times. The chain carries TRBV7-2 and TRBJ2-2, with 7 bases matching TRBD1. Germline-derived CDR1 and CDR2 are SGHTA and FQGNSA. The CDR3 has 15 amino acids. The V and J ends lost 3 bases and 4 bases, in that order; junction bases with no gene match: 5. The DNA of the CDR3 is TGTGCCAGCAGCTTCCGGGACAGCAGCACCGGGGAGCTGTTTTTT. As protein: CASSFRDSSTGELFF.